This T cell receptor beta chain was found in a study of blood T cell repertoires in COVID-19. Study details: The origin of the acute and convalescent COVID-19 samples was the United States, Italy and Spain.

V was cut by 0 bases and J by 5 bases, with 11 bases left in between. The CDR3 has 14 amino acids. Germline loops: CDR1 MGHRA, CDR2 YSYEKL. Clones were read by immunoSEQ multiplex PCR, and TCRdb kept only the in-frame ones, dropping some. The top ten clones hold roughly 10% of a sample with about 280,000 clones, roughly 90% of them seen once. Followed longitudinally, the Seattle patients had been enrolled during active infection. The rearrangement joins TRBV4-1 to TRBJ2-7, with D tentatively TRBD1 (5 bases). The clonotype originates from a woman aged 25 to 39 with COVID-19, enrolled during active disease. The sample was peripheral blood. This CDR3 is CASSQDSEGDEQYF. DNA for the CDR3: TGCGCCAGCAGCCAAGATTCGGAAGGGGACGAGCAGTACTTC.